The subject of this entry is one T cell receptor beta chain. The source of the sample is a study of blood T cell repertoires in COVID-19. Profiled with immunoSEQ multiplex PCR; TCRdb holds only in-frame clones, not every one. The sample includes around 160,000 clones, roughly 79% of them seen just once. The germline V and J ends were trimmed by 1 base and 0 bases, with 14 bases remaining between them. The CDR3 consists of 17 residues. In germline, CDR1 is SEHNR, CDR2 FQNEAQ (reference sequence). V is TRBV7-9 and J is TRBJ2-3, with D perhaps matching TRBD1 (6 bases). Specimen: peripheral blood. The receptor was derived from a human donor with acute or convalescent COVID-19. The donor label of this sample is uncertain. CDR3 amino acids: CASSLVQGIPSTDTQYF. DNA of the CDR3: TGTGCCAGCAGCTTAGTCCAGGGGATTCCTAGCACAGATACGCAGTATTTT.